The TCR beta chain described here comes from a study of cytomegalovirus exposure and HLA in healthy donors. Study-level results: An ancestry cluster, one associated with Asian ancestry, reportedly showed fewer N-insertions than the approximately 700-donor mean in a later analysis. Productive rates of about 87% or about 30% were seen for most TCR beta V segments in an earlier analysis.

This CDR3 contains 11 residues. Each of the donors was a healthy bone marrow donor. For this clone: Its antigen is not identified.

PCR was performed using 60 Vbeta and 13 Jbeta primers. In the original workflow: Unique TCR beta chains totaled some 81 million in a later count, with approximately 10 million of them shared. The data were produced by immunoSEQ multiplex PCR, yet TCRdb's version contains in-frame clones alone and is incomplete. The D gene and trimming were derived from the DNA, and the V and J assignments and clone size from that table. Found here are tens of thousands of clones, 55% to 70% of them singletons; the top ten hold around a fifth. Sequenced input: PBMCs. V gene TRBV1 combines with J gene TRBJ2-5; TRBD2 is the table's D call, not checked against the DNA. The J call may not be correct, given that the DNA end is closer to TRBJ2-7. TRBV1 is a recognized pseudogene. This clonotype was obtained from a woman in her forties or fifties in good health and CMV-seropositive. The CDR3 loop is CTSSAPLEQYF. The CDR3 bases are TGCACCAGCAGTGCCCCACTCGAGCAGTACTTC.